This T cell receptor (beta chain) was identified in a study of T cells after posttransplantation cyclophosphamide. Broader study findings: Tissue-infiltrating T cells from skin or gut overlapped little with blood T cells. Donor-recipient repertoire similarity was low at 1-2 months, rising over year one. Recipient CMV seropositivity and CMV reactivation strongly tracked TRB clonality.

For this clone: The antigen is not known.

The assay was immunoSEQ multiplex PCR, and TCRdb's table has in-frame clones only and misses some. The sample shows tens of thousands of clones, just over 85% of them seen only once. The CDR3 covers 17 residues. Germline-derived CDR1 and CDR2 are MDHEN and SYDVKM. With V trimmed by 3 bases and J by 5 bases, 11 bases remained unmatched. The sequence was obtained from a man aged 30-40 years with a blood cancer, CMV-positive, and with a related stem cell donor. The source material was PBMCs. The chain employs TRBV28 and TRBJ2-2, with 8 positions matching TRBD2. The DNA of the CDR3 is TGTGCCAGCAGTTTTAGGTCGGGGGGGTTCAATACCGGGGAGCTGTTTTTT. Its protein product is CASSFRSGGFNTGELFF.